This record covers a single T cell receptor (beta chain). TCRdb's copy holds only in-frame clones and misses some; the assay was immunoSEQ multiplex PCR. The top ten clones hold around 2.4% of a sample with about 210,000 clones, around 84% of them seen once. The data are from a study of blood T cell repertoires in COVID-19. Study in general: Collection of acute and convalescent COVID-19 samples took place in the United States, Italy and Spain. Sources were T cells, B-cell-depleted T cells, or PBMCs; the material itself was cDNA or gDNA.

Germline V gene lookup returns CDR1 SGHNT and CDR2 YENEEA. The CDR3 totals 14 residues. V was cut by 7 bases and J by 5 bases, with 15 bases left in between. Material: peripheral blood. This TCR derives from a man aged 40-50 years who had recovered from COVID-19. The V call is TRBV11-3, the J call TRBJ2-1, with D possibly being TRBD2 (5 bases). The CDR3 region is CASKRAVGDNEQFF. CDR3 DNA sequence: TGTGCCAGCAAAAGGGCTGTCGGGGACAATGAGCAGTTCTTC.